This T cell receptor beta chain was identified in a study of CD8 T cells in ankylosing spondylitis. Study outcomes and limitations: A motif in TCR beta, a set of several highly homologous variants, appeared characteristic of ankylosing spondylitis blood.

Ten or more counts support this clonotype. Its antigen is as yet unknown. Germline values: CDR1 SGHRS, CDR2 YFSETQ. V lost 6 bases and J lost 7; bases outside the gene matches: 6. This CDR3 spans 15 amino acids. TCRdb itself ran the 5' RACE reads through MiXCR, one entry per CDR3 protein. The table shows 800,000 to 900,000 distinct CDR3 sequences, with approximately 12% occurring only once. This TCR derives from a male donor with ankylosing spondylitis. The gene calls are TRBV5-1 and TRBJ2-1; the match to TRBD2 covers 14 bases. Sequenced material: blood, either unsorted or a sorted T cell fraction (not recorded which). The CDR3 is CASTRLAGGLNEQFF. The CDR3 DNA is TGCGCCAGCACCCGACTAGCGGGAGGGCTTAATGAGCAGTTCTTC.